This T cell receptor (beta chain) was sequenced during a study of regulatory T cells in long-lasting Graves disease. Study findings and constraints: Persistent disease preferred TRBV28, TRBJ1-2 and TRBJ2-5; new disease, TRBV20-1 and TRBJ2-1.

On this clonotype itself: Antigen unknown.

With iRepertoire HTBI primers and Arm-PCR of CDR3 regions, TCR beta libraries were built. TCRdb redid the calling of the multiplex PCR reads with MiXCR, one entry per CDR3 protein. The sample yields a few hundred thousand distinct CDR3 sequences, about 20% seen once. Time point of the sample: persistent/refractory GD, antithyroid drugs over 5 years with positive TRAb. Making the TCR library involved RNA that had been extracted from PBMCs. CDR3 length: 14 residues. The V gene lost 1 base and the J gene lost 2 bases, with 9 bases spanning the gap. The germline gives CDR1 SGHRS, CDR2 YFSETQ. This chain connects TRBV5-1 to TRBJ2-5; D is undetermined. This receptor was taken from a female donor with Graves disease. The sample was peripheral blood mononuclear cells (PBMCs), taken when the disease was refractory, from a patient treated with antithyroid drugs. The CDR3 region has the DNA TGCGCCAGCAGCTTGAACGTCGGACAAGAGACCCAGTACTTC. As protein: CASSLNVGQETQYF.